One sample yielded the 18 T cell receptor beta chains listed below, sequenced in a study of OX40 agonist ivuxolimab in advanced cancers. Using immunoSEQ multiplex PCR, the repertoire was profiled, and TCRdb retains in-frame clones only, with some absent. Here the sample spans some 90,000 clones, 80% to 95% being singletons. The material sequenced was CD4+ or CD8+ T cells sorted from blood, taken in a trial of the OX40 agonist ivuxolimab. Source of these receptors: an adult with an advanced solid tumor such as melanoma, head and neck, liver or kidney cancer.

The V gene is TRBV9, the J gene TRBJ2-7, with D hard to call. The germline V gene encodes CDR1 SGDLS and CDR2 YYNGEE. The ends were cut back, 1 base at V and 3 bases at J, with 14 bases in the middle. This CDR3 is built from 15 residues. CDR3 sequence: CASSVLPDRSYEQYF. In nucleotides, the CDR3 is TGTGCCAGCAGCGTATTACCAGACCGCAGCTACGAGCAGTACTTC. Using reference TRBV9 and TRBJ2-7 for the parts outside the CDR3, the full variable domain is DSGVTQTPKHLITATGQRVTLRCSPRSGDLSVYWYQQSLDQGLQFLIQYYNGEERAKGNILERFSAQQFPDLHSELNLSSLELGDSALYFCASSVLPDRSYEQYFGPGTRLTVT.

V and J are TRBV5-1 and TRBJ2-7; perhaps TRBD2 as D (6 bases). Germline CDR1 is SGHRS and CDR2 is YFSETQ. V was pared by 1 base and J by 6 bases, with 20 bases between. The CDR3 totals 16 residues. CDR3 loop: CASSLRSPGDFGEQYF. The CDR3 DNA reads as TGCGCCAGCAGCTTGCGGTCACCGGGAGACTTCGGCGAGCAGTACTTC.

The chain recombines TRBV6-5 with TRBJ2-7, with D hard to call. Germline-derived CDR1 and CDR2 are MNHEY and SVGAGI. Deletions cut 4 bases from V and 2 bases from J, with 6 bases between. CDR3 length: 12 residues. The CDR3 coding sequence is TGTGCCAGCAGTTCCGGAGCCTACGAGCAGTACTTC. Protein product: CASSSGAYEQYF.

CDR3 amino acids: CASYGGYRTDTQYF. The CDR3 bases are TGTGCCAGCTACGGCGGCTACCGGACAGATACGCAGTATTTT. The chain employs TRBV28 and TRBJ2-3; D remains unclear. V was cut by 8 bases and J by 3 bases, with 15 bases left in between. This CDR3 comprises 14 residues. Germline V gene lookup returns CDR1 MDHEN and CDR2 SYDVKM.

The rearrangement uses TRBV27 and TRBJ1-2; no definite D call. Germline lookup yields CDR1 MNHEY and CDR2 SMNVEV (reference sequence). The CDR3 totals 14 residues. The V and J ends lost 0 bases and 4 bases respectively, with 9 bases between them. The CDR3 sequence is CASSLSRQSYGYTF. DNA for the CDR3: TGTGCCAGCAGTTTATCGAGGCAGAGCTATGGCTACACCTTC.

This chain joins TRBV6-1 and TRBJ2-6; D possibly corresponds to TRBD2 (6 bases). CDR1 is MNHNS, CDR2 SASEGT, per germline. The CDR3 is 17 amino acids. The V end lost 4 bases, the J end lost 4 bases, and 17 bases lay between the germline ends. This chain's CDR3 is CASSVRDLLSGANVLTF. CDR3 in DNA: TGTGCCAGCAGTGTCCGGGACTTATTGTCAGGGGCCAACGTCCTGACTTTC.

CDR3 region: CASSGGTSGTETQYF. CDR3 bases: TGCGCCAGCAGCGGAGGGACTAGCGGGACCGAGACCCAGTACTTC. The chain carries TRBV5-1 and TRBJ2-5, with 13 bases that match TRBD2. V was clipped by 4 bases and J by 5 bases; unmatched bases: 5. CDR1 is SGHRS, CDR2 YFSETQ, per germline. The CDR3 sequence is 15 residues long.

The chain links TRBV5-4 to TRBJ2-7; 8 bases are a match to TRBD2. Germline lookup yields CDR1 SGHNT and CDR2 YYREEE (reference sequence). The length of the CDR3 is 15 residues. The trim removed 4 bases at V and 7 bases at J, leaving 13 bases unmatched. CDR3 DNA sequence: TGTGCCAGCAGCCAAGGACTAGCAGAATGGGGGGAGCAGTACTTC. Translation: CASSQGLAEWGEQYF.

This clone was counted once. V gene TRBV29-1 combines with J gene TRBJ2-7, with 7 bases aligning to TRBD2. V lost 6 bases and J lost 5; bases outside the gene matches: 16. Germline assignment: CDR1 SQVTM and CDR2 ANQGSEA. CDR3 length: 15 residues. The CDR3 sequence: CSVFRGGRVGDEQYF. CDR3 nucleotides: TGCAGCGTCTTCCGGGGCGGGAGAGTCGGAGACGAGCAGTACTTC.

This chain links TRBV30 with TRBJ2-7; D uncertain. V was shortened by 3 bases and J by 0 bases, with 15 bases between the two germline ends. This CDR3 is built from 15 residues. Germline CDR1 reads GTSNPN; CDR2 reads SVGIG (reference sequence). The CDR3 DNA sequence: TGTGCCTGGAGCGGTTACTTAAGAGGCTCCTACGAGCAGTACTTC. Amino acid sequence: CAWSGYLRGSYEQYF.

The chain has TRBV5-4 and TRBJ2-1; D not certain. The CDR3 contains 14 residues. The V and J ends lost 2 bases and 3 bases respectively, with 9 bases between them. Germline V CDR1 and CDR2: SGHNT, YYREEE (reference sequence). The DNA of the CDR3 is TGTGCCAGCAGCTTTCCCGGAAGCTACAATGAGCAGTTCTTC. This codes for CASSFPGSYNEQFF.

V usage is TRBV11-2 and J usage is TRBJ2-3; D is possibly TRBD2 (5 bases). Germline V gives CDR1 SGHAT, CDR2 FQNNGV. This CDR3 has 15 amino acids. V was pared by 4 bases and J by 0 bases, with 11 bases between. The CDR3 coding sequence is TGTGCCAGCAGCTCACAGCGGACTAGCACAGATACGCAGTATTTT. As protein: CASSSQRTSTDTQYF.

The genes are TRBV19 and TRBJ1-3; TRBD1 matches 7 bases. The germline CDR1 and CDR2 sequences are LNHDA and SQIVND (reference sequence). V was clipped by 5 bases and J by 2 bases; unmatched bases: 6. CDR3 length equals 15 residues. The CDR3 nucleotides are TGTGCCAGTAGTCCCGGGACAGCCCCTGGAAACACCATATATTTT. It codes for CASSPGTAPGNTIYF.

The chain is built from TRBV10-1 and TRBJ1-1; D ambiguous. V was shortened by 6 bases and J by 1 base, with 9 bases between the two germline ends. The CDR3 consists of 13 residues. CDR1 is WNHNN and CDR2 is SYGVQD in the germline V gene (reference sequence). This CDR3 is CASSRQRNTEAFF. The DNA of the CDR3 is TGCGCCAGCAGCCGCCAACGGAACACTGAAGCTTTCTTT.

This chain joins TRBV7-2 and TRBJ2-1; D call uncertain. Germline V gene data show CDR1 as SGHTA and CDR2 as FQGNSA. This CDR3 spans 14 amino acids. V lost 0 bases and J 7 bases, leaving 10 bases between the germline ends. This chain's CDR3 is CASSLARLMNEQFF. The CDR3 coding sequence is TGTGCCAGCAGCTTAGCACGGCTTATGAATGAGCAGTTCTTC.

V and J are TRBV11-2 and TRBJ2-5, with 9 bases lining up with TRBD1. Per the germline V gene, CDR1 is SGHAT and CDR2 is FQNNGV. Trimming removed 5 bases from V and 2 bases from J; junction bases left unmatched: 9. The CDR3 sequence is 16 residues long. CDR3 loop: CASSPGPGQGQETQYF. CDR3 sequence (DNA): TGTGCCAGCAGCCCCGGCCCGGGACAGGGACAAGAGACCCAGTACTTC.

The chain joins TRBV21-1 to TRBJ2-7; the table names TRBD1, a call not compared with the DNA. TRBV21-1 is a recognized pseudogene. The CDR3 consists of 14 residues. Here the CDR3 reads CASSKGHRSYEQYF. In nucleotides, the CDR3 is TGTGCCAGCAGCAAAGGGCATCGCTCCTACGAGCAGTACTTC.

The chain has TRBV18 and TRBJ2-7, with 10 bases fitting TRBD1. With 3 bases clipped from V and 2 bases from J, the junction kept 1 base outside the gene matches. CDR1 KGHSH and CDR2 LQKENI come from the germline V gene. CDR3 length equals 14 residues. The CDR3 is CASSPGTGAYEQYF. The CDR3 DNA sequence: TGTGCCAGCTCACCCGGGACAGGGGCCTACGAGCAGTACTTC. Full variable domain (rest looked up from reference TRBV18 and TRBJ2-7): NAGVMQNPRHLVRRRGQEARLRCSPMKGHSHVYWYRQLPEEGLKFMVYLQKENIIDESGMPKERFSAEFPKEGPSILRIQQVVRGDSAAYFCASSPGTGAYEQYFGPGTRLTVT.